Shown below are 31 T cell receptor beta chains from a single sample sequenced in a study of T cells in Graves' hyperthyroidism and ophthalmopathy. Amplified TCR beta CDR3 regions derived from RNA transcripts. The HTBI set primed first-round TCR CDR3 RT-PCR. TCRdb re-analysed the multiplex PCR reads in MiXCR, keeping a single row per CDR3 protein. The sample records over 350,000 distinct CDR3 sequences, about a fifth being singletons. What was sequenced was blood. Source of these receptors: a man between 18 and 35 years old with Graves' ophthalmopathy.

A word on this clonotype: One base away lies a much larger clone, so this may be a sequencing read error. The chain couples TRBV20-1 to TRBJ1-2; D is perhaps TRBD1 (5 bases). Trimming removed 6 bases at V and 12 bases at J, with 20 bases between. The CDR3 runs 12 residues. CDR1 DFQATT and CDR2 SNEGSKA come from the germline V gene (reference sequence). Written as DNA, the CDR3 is TGCAGTGCGCTTGTTCGACAGCAGGGCCACACCTTC. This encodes CSALVRQQGHTF.

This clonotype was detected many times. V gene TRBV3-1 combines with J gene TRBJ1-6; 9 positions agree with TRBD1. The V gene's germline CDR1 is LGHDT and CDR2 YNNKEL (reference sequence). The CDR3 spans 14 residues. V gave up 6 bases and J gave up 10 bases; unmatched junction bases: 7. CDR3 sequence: CASSRDRAESPLHF. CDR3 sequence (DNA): TGTGCCAGCAGTCGGGACAGGGCGGAATCACCCCTCCACTTT. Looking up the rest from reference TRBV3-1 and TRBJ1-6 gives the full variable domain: DTAVSQTPKYLVTQMGNDKSIKCEQNLGHDTMYWYKQDSKKFLKIMFSYNNKELIINETVPNRFSPKSPDKAHLNLHINSLELGDSAVYFCASSRDRAESPLHFGNGTRLTVT.

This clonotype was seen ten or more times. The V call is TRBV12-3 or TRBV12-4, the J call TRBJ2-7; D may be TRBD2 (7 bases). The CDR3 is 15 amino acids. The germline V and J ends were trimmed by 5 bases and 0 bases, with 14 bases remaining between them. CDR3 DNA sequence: TGTGCCAGCAGTCTCAGGGGAGGGACCTCCTACGAGCAGTACTTC. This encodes CASSLRGGTSYEQYF.

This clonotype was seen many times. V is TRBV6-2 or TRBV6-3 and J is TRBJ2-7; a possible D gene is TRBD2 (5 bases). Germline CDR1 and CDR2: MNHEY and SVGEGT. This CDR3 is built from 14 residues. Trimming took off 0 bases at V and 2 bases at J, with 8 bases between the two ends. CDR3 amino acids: CASSYSRVPYEQYF. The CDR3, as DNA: TGTGCCAGCAGTTACTCGCGGGTTCCCTACGAGCAGTACTTC.

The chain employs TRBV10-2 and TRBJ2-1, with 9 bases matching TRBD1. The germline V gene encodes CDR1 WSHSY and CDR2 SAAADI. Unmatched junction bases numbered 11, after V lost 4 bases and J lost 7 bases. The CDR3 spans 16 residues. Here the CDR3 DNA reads TGCGCCAGCAGTGCGCCCTGGACAGGGGATAGGAATGAGCAGTTCTTC. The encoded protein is CASSAPWTGDRNEQFF.

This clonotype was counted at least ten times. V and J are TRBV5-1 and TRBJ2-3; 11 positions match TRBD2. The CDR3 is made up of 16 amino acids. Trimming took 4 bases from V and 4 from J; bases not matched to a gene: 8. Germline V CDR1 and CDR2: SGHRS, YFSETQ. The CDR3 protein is CASSARLAGTADTQYF. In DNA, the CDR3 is TGCGCCAGCAGCGCGAGACTAGCGGGGACGGCAGATACGCAGTATTTT. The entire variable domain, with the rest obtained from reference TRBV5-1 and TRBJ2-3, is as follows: KAGVTQTPRYLIKTRGQQVTLSCSPISGHRSVSWYQQTPGQGLQFLFEYFSETQRNKGNFPGRFSGRQFSNSRSEMNVSTLELGDSALYLCASSARLAGTADTQYFGPGTRLTVL.

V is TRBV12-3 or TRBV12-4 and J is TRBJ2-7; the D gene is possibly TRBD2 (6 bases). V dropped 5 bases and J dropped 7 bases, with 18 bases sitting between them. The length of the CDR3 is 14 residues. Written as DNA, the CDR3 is TGTGCCAGCAGTACGGGACTGAACCCCAGGGAGCAGTACTTC. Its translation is CASSTGLNPREQYF.

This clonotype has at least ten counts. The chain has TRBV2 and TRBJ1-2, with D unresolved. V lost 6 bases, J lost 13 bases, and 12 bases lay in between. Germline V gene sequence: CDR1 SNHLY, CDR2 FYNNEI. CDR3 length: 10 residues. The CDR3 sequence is CASREKDGTF. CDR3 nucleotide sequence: TGTGCCAGCAGAGAAAAGGATGGCACCTTC.

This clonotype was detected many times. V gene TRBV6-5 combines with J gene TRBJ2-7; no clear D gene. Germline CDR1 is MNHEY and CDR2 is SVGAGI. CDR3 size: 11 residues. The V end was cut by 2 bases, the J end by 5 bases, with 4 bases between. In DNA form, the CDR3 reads TGTGCCAGCAGTTACGGCCACGAGCAGTACTTC. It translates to CASSYGHEQYF.

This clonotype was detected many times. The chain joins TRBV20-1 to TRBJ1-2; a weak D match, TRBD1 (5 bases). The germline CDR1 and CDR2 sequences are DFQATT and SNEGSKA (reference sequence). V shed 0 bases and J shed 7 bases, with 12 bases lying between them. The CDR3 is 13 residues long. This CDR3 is CSARDRGAGGYTF. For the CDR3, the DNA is TGCAGTGCTAGAGATCGAGGGGCCGGTGGCTACACCTTC.

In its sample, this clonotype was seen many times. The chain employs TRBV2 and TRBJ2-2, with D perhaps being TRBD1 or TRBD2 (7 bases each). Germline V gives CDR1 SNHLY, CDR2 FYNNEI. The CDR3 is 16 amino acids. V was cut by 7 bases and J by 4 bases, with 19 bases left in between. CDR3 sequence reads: CASIPGGADSTGELFF. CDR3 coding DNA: TGTGCCAGCATACCAGGGGGGGCCGACTCCACCGGGGAGCTGTTTTTT.

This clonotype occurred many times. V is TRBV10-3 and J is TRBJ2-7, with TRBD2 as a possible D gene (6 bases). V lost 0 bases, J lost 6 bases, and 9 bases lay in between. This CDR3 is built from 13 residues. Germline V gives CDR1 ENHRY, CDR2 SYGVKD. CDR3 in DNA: TGTGCCATCAGTGAGTCCGTGGGGGGCGAGCAGTACTTC. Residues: CAISESVGGEQYF.

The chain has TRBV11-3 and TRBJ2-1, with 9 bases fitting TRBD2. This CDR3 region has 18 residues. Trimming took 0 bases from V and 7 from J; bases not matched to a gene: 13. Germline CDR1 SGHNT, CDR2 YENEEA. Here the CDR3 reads CASSLDSRGGGAGNEQFF. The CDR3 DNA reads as TGTGCCAGCAGCTTAGATTCGAGGGGCGGGGGGGCAGGAAATGAGCAGTTCTTC. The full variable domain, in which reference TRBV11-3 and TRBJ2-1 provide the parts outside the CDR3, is EAGVVQSPRYKIIEKKQPVAFWCNPISGHNTLYWYLQNLGQGPELLIRYENEEAVDDSQLPKDRFSAERLKGVDSTLKIQPAELGDSAVYLCASSLDSRGGGAGNEQFFGPGTRLTVL.

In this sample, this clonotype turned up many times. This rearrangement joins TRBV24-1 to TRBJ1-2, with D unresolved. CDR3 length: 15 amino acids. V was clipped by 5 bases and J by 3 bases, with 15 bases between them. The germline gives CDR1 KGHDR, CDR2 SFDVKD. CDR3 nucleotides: TGTGCCACCAGTGGCCACGGGGAGGGCGACTATGGCTACACCTTC. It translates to CATSGHGEGDYGYTF.

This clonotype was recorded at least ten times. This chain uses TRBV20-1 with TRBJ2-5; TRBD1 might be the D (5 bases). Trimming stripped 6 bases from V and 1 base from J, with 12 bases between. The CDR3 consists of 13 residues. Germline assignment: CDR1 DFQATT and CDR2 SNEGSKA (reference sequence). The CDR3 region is CSAPRRAQETQYF. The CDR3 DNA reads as TGCAGTGCCCCACGCAGGGCCCAAGAGACCCAGTACTTC.

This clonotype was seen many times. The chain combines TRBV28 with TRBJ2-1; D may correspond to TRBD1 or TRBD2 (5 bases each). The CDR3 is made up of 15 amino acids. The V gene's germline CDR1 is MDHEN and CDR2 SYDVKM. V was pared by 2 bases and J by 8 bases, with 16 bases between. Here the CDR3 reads CASSLDLAGSDEQFF. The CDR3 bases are TGTGCCAGCAGTTTAGATCTAGCAGGGAGCGATGAGCAGTTCTTC.

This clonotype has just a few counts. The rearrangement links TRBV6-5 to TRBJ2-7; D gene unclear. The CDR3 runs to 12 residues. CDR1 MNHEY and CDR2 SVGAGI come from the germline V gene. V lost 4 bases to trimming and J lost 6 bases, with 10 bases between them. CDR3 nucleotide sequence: TGTGCCAGCAGTTCGGACCTGTCCGAGCAGTACTTC. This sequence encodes CASSSDLSEQYF.

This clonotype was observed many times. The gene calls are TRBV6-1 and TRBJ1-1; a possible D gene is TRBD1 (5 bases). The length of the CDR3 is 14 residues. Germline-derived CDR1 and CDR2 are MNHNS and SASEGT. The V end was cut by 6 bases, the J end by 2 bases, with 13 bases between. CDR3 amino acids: CASRRQPVNTEAFF. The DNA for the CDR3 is TGTGCCAGCAGGCGACAGCCGGTTAACACTGAAGCTTTCTTT.

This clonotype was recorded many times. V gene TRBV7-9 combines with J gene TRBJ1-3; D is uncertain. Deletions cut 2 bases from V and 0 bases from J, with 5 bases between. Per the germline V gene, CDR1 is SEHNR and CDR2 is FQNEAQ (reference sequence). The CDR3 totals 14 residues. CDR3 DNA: TGTGCCAGCAGCTTAACAGACTCTGGAAACACCATATATTTT. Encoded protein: CASSLTDSGNTIYF.

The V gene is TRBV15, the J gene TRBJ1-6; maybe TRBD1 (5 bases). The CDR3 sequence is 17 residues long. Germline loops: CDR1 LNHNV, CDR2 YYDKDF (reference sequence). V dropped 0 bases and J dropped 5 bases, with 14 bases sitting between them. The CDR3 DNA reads TGTGCCACCAGCAGAGAAGCAGGGCGAGCCAATAATTCACCCCTCCACTTT. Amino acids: CATSREAGRANNSPLHF.

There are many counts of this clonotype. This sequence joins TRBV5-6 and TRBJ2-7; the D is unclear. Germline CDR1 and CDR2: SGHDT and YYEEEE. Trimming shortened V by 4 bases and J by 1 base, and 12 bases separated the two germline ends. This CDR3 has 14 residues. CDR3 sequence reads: CASSPGRQSYEQYF. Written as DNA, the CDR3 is TGTGCCAGCAGCCCAGGCCGGCAGTCCTACGAGCAGTACTTC.

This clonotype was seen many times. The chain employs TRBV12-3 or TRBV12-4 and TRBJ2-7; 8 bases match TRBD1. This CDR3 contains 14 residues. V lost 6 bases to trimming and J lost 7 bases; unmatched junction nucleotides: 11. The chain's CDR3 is CASRARQGLGEQYF. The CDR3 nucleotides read TGTGCCAGCAGGGCTCGACAGGGGTTGGGTGAGCAGTACTTC.

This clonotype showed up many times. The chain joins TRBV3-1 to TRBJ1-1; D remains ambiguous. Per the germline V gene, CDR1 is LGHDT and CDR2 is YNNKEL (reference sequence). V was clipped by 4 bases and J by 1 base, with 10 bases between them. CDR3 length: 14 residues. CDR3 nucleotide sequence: TGTGCCAGCAGCCCCGCAAGGCAGAACACTGAAGCTTTCTTT. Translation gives CASSPARQNTEAFF.

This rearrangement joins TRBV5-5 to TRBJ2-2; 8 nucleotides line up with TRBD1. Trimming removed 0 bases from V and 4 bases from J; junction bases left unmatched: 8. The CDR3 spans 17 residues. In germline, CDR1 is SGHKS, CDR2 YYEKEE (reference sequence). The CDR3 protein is CASSLAPGTGATGELFF. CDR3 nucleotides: TGTGCCAGCAGCTTGGCACCCGGGACAGGCGCCACCGGGGAGCTGTTTTTT.

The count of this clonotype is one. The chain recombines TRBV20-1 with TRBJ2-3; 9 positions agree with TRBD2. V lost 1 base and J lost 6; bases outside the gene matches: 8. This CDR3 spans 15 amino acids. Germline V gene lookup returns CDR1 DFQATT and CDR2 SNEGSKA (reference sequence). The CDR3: CSARGSGGPPDTQYF. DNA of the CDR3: TGCAGTGCTAGAGGGAGCGGGGGGCCCCCGGATACGCAGTATTTT.

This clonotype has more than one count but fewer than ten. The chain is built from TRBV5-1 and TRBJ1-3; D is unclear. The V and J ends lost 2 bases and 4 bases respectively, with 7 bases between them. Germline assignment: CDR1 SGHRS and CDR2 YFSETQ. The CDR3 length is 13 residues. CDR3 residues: CASSFQVGNTIYF. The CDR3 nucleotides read TGCGCCAGCAGCTTCCAGGTCGGAAACACCATATATTTT.

CDR3 amino acids: CASSPRGTPIHNEQFF. CDR3 bases: TGCGCCAGCAGCCCTAGGGGGACGCCTATCCACAATGAGCAGTTCTTC. The genes are TRBV5-1 and TRBJ2-1; D may be TRBD1 (6 bases). The CDR3 is made up of 16 amino acids. V lost 4 bases, J lost 5 bases, and 19 bases lay in between. Looked up from germline, CDR1 is SGHRS and CDR2 is YFSETQ.

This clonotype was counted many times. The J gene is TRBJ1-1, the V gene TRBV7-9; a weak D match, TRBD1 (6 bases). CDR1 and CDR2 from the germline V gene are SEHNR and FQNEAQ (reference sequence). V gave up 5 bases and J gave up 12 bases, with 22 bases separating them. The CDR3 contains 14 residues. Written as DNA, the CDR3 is TGTGCCAGCAGCACCGGACAGTCTTCAGGAGGTACTTTCTTT. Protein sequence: CASSTGQSSGGTFF.

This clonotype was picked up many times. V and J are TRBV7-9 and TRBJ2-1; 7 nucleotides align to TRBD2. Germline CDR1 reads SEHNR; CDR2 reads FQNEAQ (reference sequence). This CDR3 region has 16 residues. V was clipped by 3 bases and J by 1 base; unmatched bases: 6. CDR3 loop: CASSFSGFKSYNEQFF. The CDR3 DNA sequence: TGTGCCAGCAGCTTTAGCGGGTTCAAGTCCTACAATGAGCAGTTCTTC.

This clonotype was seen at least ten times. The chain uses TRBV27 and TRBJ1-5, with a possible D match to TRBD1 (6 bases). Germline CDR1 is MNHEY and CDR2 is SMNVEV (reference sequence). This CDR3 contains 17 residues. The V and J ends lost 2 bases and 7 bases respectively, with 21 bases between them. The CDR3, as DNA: TGTGCCAGCAGTTTAAGGTCTTATTCAGGGGTGATGCAGCCCCAGCATTTT. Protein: CASSLRSYSGVMQPQHF.

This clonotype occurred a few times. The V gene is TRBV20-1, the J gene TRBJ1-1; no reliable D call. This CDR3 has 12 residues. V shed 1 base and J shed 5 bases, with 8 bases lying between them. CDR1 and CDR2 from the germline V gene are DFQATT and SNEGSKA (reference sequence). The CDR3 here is CSARGRETEAFF. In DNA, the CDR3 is TGCAGTGCTAGAGGACGAGAGACTGAAGCTTTCTTT.